Listed below are T cell receptor beta chains from one sample, sequenced in a study of cytomegalovirus exposure and HLA in healthy donors. Produced via immunoSEQ multiplex PCR; TCRdb's table is partial and in-frame only. The sample records 100,000 to 150,000 clones, around 82% being singletons. Sequenced input: PBMCs. These receptors originate from a boy younger than 18 in good health and CMV-seronegative. Each CDR3 is given with its conserved first and last residue. Each record gives: J gene, clone size, V gene, D gene, CDR3 protein, CDR3 DNA. A D gene is named only where the DNA matches it firmly. Clone size appears in some rows only: once, few, many, or a class for an expanded clone.

>TRBJ1-2|-|TRBV7-2|TRBD1
CASSLGARGLRQGSHGYTF
TGTGCCAGCAGCTTGGGGGCCCGGGGCCTTAGACAGGGGAGCCATGGCTACACCTTC
>TRBJ2-5|-|TRBV7-9|-
CASSLVTGKETQYF
TGTGCCAGCAGCTTAGTCACAGGGAAAGAGACCCAGTACTTC
>TRBJ2-1|once|TRBV5-1|TRBD2
CASSPTSGQFNEQFF
TGCGCCAGCAGCCCTACTAGCGGACAGTTCAATGAGCAGTTCTTC
>TRBJ2-7|-|TRBV6-5|TRBD2
CASSYQRDSYEQYF
TGTGCCAGCAGTTACCAGCGGGACTCCTACGAGCAGTACTTC
>TRBJ1-3|-|TRBV13|-
CASSLRSSGNTIYF
TGTGCCAGCAGCTTAAGGAGCTCTGGAAACACCATATATTTT
>TRBJ1-2|-|TRBV6-5|TRBD1
CASNDRGLGYGYTF
TGTGCCAGCAATGACAGGGGGCTCGGGTATGGCTACACCTTC
>TRBJ1-3|few|TRBV6-5|-
CASSSKPGTSGNTIYF
TGTGCCAGCAGTTCAAAACCAGGTACCTCTGGAAACACCATATATTTT
>TRBJ2-7|-|TRBV25-1|-
CASTGNIYEQYF
TGTGCCAGCACGGGAAACATCTACGAGCAGTACTTC
>TRBJ2-7|few|TRBV5-1|-
CASSLDRNYEQYF
TGCGCCAGCAGCTTGGACAGAAACTACGAGCAGTACTTC
>TRBJ2-5|-|TRBV5-1|-
CASSLVVGQETQYF
TGCGCCAGCAGCTTGGTGGTCGGCCAAGAGACCCAGTACTTC
>TRBJ2-5|-|TRBV11-2|TRBD2
CASSPGTSGRGQETQYF
TGTGCCAGCAGCCCGGGGACTAGCGGGAGGGGTCAAGAGACCCAGTACTTC
>TRBJ1-2|-|TRBV4-3|-
CASSQDPTITNYGYTF
TGCGCCAGCAGCCAAGATCCAACAATCACTAACTATGGCTACACCTTC
>TRBJ2-1|-|TRBV5-1|-
CASSPQGPIFNEQFF
TGCGCCAGCAGCCCACAGGGCCCGATCTTCAATGAGCAGTTCTTC
>TRBJ1-6|-|TRBV12-5|TRBD1
CASGLGRDRGLESYNSPLHF
TGTGCTAGTGGTTTGGGGAGGGACAGGGGGCTAGAATCCTATAATTCACCCCTCCACTTT
>TRBJ2-1|-|TRBV29-1|TRBD2
CSVELADLSSYNEQFF
TGCAGCGTTGAACTAGCGGATCTGAGCTCCTACAATGAGCAGTTCTTC
>TRBJ1-1|-|TRBV5-4|-
CASSLTGLMAEAFF
TGTGCCAGCAGCTTGACCGGGTTAATGGCTGAAGCTTTCTTT
>TRBJ1-2|-|TRBV10-3|-
CAISDGHNYGYTF
TGTGCCATCAGTGACGGACATAACTATGGCTACACCTTC
>TRBJ1-1|-|TRBV14|-
CASSQSRGTEAFF
TGTGCCAGCAGCCAATCCCGAGGGACTGAAGCTTTCTTT
>TRBJ1-1|-|TRBV19|-
CASPPPGRNTEAFF
TGTGCCAGTCCCCCACCAGGCCGGAACACTGAAGCTTTCTTT
>TRBJ2-7|-|TRBV6-1|TRBD1
CASSPQGASSYEQYF
TGTGCCAGCAGTCCACAGGGGGCAAGCTCCTACGAGCAGTACTTC
>TRBJ2-3|-|TRBV4-1|-
CASSQESFDTQYF
TGCGCCAGCAGCCAAGAATCGTTTGATACGCAGTATTTT
>TRBJ2-7|-|TRBV5-4|TRBD2
CASSPSGGGEREQYF
TGTGCCAGCAGCCCCTCGGGAGGCGGGGAAAGAGAGCAGTACTTC
>TRBJ1-2|-|TRBV6-5|TRBD1
CASTERQGIYGYTF
TGTGCCAGCACTGAAAGACAGGGGATCTATGGCTACACCTTC
>TRBJ1-3|-|TRBV19|-
CASKSSGTRNTIYF
TGTGCCAGTAAGAGCAGCGGCACCCGAAACACCATATATTTT
>TRBJ1-5|-|TRBV7-6|-
CASSSAGRVDQPQHF
TGTGCCAGCAGCTCAGCGGGCAGGGTCGATCAGCCCCAGCATTTT
>TRBJ2-3|-|TRBV6-5|TRBD1
CASSWGQGSTDTQYF
TGTGCCAGCAGCTGGGGACAGGGGAGCACAGATACGCAGTATTTT
>TRBJ2-1|once|TRBV4-1|TRBD2
CASSQVGLAEYNEQFF
TGCGCCAGCAGCCAAGTGGGACTAGCAGAATACAATGAGCAGTTCTTC
>TRBJ2-2|-|TRBV5-8|TRBD1
CASSPGTAFTGELFF
TGTGCCAGCAGTCCCGGGACAGCCTTCACCGGGGAGCTGTTTTTT
>TRBJ2-3|once|TRBV10-3|TRBD2
CAISEPPGERGTYTDTQYF
TGTGCCATCAGTGAGCCGCCCGGGGAGCGGGGGACCTACACAGATACGCAGTATTTT
>TRBJ2-7|once|TRBV19|TRBD1
CASSIRDRGFYEQYF
TGTGCCAGTAGTATAAGGGACAGGGGGTTCTACGAGCAGTACTTC
>TRBJ2-7|-|TRBV7-2|TRBD2
CASSPAATSSYEQYF
TGTGCCAGCAGCCCAGCGGCGACTAGCAGCTACGAGCAGTACTTC
>TRBJ2-7|-|TRBV2|TRBD1
CASSKRRTGESYEQYF
TGTGCCAGCAGCAAGAGGAGGACAGGGGAATCCTACGAGCAGTACTTC
>TRBJ2-7|-|TRBV7-9|-
CASSYAESFLYEQYF
TGTGCCAGCAGCTACGCGGAGTCTTTTCTCTACGAGCAGTACTTC
>TRBJ2-2|-|TRBV14|TRBD2
CASSQVGASGGRTGELFF
TGTGCCAGCAGCCAAGTTGGGGCTAGCGGGGGGCGAACCGGGGAGCTGTTTTTT
>TRBJ2-3|-|TRBV5-1|TRBD2
CASSPGTSGGFTDTQYF
TGCGCCAGCAGCCCTGGGACTAGCGGGGGGTTCACAGATACGCAGTATTTT
>TRBJ1-1|-|TRBV9|-
CASSGRGEAFF
TGTGCCAGCAGCGGCAGGGGTGAAGCTTTCTTT
>TRBJ2-3|-|TRBV5-6|TRBD1
CASSPRTGGTDTQYF
TGTGCCAGCAGCCCCCGGACAGGAGGCACAGATACGCAGTATTTT
>TRBJ2-5|-|TRBV9|TRBD1
CASSVTPQGAKETQYF
TGTGCCAGCAGCGTCACTCCACAGGGGGCGAAGGAGACCCAGTACTTC
>TRBJ2-2|once|TRBV7-2|TRBD2
CASSFPSSGMNTGELFF
TGTGCCAGCAGCTTCCCCTCTAGCGGGATGAACACCGGGGAGCTGTTTTTT
>TRBJ2-5|-|TRBV5-1|TRBD2
CASSLSSGSGRQQYF
TGCGCCAGCAGCCTATCCAGCGGGAGTGGACGACAGCAGTACTTC
>TRBJ1-5|-|TRBV19|-
CASSIAGTPNQPQHF
TGTGCCAGTAGTATCGCAGGGACACCCAATCAGCCCCAGCATTTT